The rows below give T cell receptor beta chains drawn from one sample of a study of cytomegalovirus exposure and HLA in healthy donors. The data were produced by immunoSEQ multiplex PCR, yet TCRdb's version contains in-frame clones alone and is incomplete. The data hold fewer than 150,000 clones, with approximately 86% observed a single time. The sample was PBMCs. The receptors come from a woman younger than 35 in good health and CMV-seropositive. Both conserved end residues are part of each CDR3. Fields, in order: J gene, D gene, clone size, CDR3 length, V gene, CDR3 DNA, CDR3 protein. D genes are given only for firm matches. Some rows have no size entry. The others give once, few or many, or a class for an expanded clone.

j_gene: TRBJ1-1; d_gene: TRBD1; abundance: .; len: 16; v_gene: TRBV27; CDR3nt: TGTGCCAGCAGTCCACGGGGGGACAGGGGGCAAACTGAAGCTTTCTTT; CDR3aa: CASSPRGDRGQTEAFF
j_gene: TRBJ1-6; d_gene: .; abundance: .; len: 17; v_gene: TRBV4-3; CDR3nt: TGCGCCAGCAGCCAAGAGTCTCGGGGGGGGGCGCGGACAACCCTCCACTTT; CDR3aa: CASSQESRGGARTTLHF
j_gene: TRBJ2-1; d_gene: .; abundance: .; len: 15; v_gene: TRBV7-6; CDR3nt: TGTGCCAGCAGCTTAGCCAGGGGCACCTACAATGAGCAGTTCTTC; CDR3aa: CASSLARGTYNEQFF
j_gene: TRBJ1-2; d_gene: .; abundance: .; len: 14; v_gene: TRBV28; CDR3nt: TGTGCCAGCAGTCCAACAGGGCTGAGCTATGGCTACACCTTC; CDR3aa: CASSPTGLSYGYTF
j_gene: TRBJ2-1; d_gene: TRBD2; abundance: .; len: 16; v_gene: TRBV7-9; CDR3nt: TGTGCCAGCAGCTTAGATGGGGGGGTGATTTGGAATGAGCAGTTCTTC; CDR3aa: CASSLDGGVIWNEQFF
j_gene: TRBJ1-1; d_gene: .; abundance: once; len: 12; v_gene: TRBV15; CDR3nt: TGTGCCACCAGCAGACCCGACACTGAAGCTTTCTTT; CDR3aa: CATSRPDTEAFF
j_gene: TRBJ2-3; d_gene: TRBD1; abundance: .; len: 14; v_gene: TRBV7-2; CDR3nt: TGTGCCAGCAGCTTGGACAGGGGGCGAGATACGCAGTATTTT; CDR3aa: CASSLDRGRDTQYF
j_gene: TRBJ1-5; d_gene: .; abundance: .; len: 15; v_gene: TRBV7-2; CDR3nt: TGTGCCAGCAGCTCCGGAGGTTATAGCAATCAGCCCCAGCATTTT; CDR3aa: CASSSGGYSNQPQHF
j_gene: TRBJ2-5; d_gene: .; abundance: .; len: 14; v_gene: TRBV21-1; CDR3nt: TGTGCCAGCAGCAAAGCAGGGAGTTGGGAGACCCAGTACTTC; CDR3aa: CASSKAGSWETQYF
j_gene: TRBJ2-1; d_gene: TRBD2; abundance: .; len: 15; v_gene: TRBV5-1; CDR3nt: TGCGCCAGCAGCCGACTAGCGGGAGGAAGGGATGAGCAGTTCTTC; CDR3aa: CASSRLAGGRDEQFF
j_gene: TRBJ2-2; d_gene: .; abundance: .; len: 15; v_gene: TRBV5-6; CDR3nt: TGTGCCAGCAGCTTAAGAAGGACAAACACCGGGGAGCTGTTTTTT; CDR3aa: CASSLRRTNTGELFF
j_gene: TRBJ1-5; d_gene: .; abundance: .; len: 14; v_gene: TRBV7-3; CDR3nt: TGTGCCAGCAGCTTAGGCAGGGATTATCAGCCCCAGCATTTT; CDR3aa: CASSLGRDYQPQHF
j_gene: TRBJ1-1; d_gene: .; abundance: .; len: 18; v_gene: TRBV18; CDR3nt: TGTGCCAGCTCACCAGGGGCAGGCCGCAGGATGGGGAACACTGAAGCTTTCTTT; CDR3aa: CASSPGAGRRMGNTEAFF
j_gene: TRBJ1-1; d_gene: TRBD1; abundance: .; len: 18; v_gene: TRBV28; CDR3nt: TGTGCCAGCAGTTTTTTTCTAGGGACAGGGCAAATGAACACTGAAGCTTTCTTT; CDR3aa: CASSFFLGTGQMNTEAFF
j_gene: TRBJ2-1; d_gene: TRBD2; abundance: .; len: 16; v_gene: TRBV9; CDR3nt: TGTGCCAGCAGCGTATGGGAGGGTGGGTCCTACAATGAGCAGTTCTTC; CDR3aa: CASSVWEGGSYNEQFF
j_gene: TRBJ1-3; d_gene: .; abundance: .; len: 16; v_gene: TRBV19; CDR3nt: TGTGCCAGTAGTATCGATCATGGGAGCCCTGGAAACACCATATATTTT; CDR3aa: CASSIDHGSPGNTIYF
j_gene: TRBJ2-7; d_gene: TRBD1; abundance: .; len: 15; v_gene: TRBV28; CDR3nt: TGTGCCAGCAGGGCGACAGGGGGGAGCTCCTACGAGCAGTACTTC; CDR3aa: CASRATGGSSYEQYF
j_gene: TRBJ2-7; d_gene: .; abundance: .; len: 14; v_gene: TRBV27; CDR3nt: TGTGCCAGCAGTTTGACGGGGAGCTCCTACGAGCAGTACTTC; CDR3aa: CASSLTGSSYEQYF
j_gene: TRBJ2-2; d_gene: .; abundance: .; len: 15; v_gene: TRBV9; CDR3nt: TGTGCCAGCAGCGTAGCTCCAGGGGCGGTCGGGGAGCTGTTTTTT; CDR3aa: CASSVAPGAVGELFF
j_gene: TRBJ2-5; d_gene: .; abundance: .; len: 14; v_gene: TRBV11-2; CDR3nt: TGTGCCAGCAGCTCCGGAGGGATGCAAGAGACCCAGTACTTC; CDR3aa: CASSSGGMQETQYF
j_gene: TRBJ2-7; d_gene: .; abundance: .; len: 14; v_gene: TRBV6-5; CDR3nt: TGTGCCAGCAGTTACTCGCCTAGCGTCTACGAGCAGTACTTC; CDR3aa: CASSYSPSVYEQYF
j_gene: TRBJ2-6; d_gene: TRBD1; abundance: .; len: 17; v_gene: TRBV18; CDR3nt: TGTGCCAGCTCACCGGGACAGGTGAACTCTGGGGCCAACGTCCTGACTTTC; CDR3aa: CASSPGQVNSGANVLTF
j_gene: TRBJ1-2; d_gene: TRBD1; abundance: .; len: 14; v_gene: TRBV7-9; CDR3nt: TGTGCCAGCAGTTTACAGGGGGCGTTCTATGGCTACACCTTC; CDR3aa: CASSLQGAFYGYTF
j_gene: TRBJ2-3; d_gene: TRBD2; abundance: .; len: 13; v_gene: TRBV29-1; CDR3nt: TGCAGCGTTGCGCTAGCGGGAACAGATACGCAGTATTTT; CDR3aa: CSVALAGTDTQYF
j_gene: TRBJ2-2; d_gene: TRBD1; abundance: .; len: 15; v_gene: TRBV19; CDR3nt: TGTGCCAGTAGTATTGGGACAGGGGTGGCCGGGGAGCTGTTTTTT; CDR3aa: CASSIGTGVAGELFF
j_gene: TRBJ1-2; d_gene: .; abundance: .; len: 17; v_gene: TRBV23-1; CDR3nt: TGCGCCAGCAGTCCGGGACACAATCCTCCCGGGCTCTATGGCTACACCTTC; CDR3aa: CASSPGHNPPGLYGYTF
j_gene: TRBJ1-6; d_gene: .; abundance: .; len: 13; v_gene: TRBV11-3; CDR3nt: TGTGCCAGCAGCACCCAGAGCGGTTCACCCCTCCACTTT; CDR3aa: CASSTQSGSPLHF
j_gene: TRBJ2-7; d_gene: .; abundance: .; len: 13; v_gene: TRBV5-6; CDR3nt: TGTGCCAGCAGCTTGGGGAGCTCGTACGAGCAGTACTTC; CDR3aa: CASSLGSSYEQYF
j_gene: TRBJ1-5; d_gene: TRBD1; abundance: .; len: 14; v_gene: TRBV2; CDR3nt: TGTGCCAGCAGTGTCGACAGGGCCAATCAGCCCCAGCATTTT; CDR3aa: CASSVDRANQPQHF
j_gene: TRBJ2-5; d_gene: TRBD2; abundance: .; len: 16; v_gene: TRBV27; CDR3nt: TGTGCCAGCAGTCGGACTAGCGGGAGGCCGGGGGAGACCCAGTACTTC; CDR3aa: CASSRTSGRPGETQYF
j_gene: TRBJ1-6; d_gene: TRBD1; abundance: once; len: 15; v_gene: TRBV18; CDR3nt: TGTGCCAGCTCACCATATGGGACAGGGTCTTCACCCCTCCACTTT; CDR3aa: CASSPYGTGSSPLHF
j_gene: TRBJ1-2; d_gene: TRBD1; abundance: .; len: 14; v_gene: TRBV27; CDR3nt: TGTGCCAGCAGTAGGGACAGAACTAACTATGGCTACACCTTC; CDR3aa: CASSRDRTNYGYTF
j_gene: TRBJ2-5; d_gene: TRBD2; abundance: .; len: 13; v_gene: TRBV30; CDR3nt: TGTGCCTGTGGCGGGGGGGATGACGAGACCCAGTACTTC; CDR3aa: CACGGGDDETQYF
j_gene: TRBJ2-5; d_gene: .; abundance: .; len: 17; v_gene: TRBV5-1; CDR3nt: TGCGCCAGCACTGGAACGGCAGGGGACCCCTTAGCAGAGACCCAGTACTTC; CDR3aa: CASTGTAGDPLAETQYF
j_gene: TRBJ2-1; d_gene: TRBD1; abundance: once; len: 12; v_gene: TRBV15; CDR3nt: TGTGCCACCGCGGACAGGGTAGGTGAGCAGTTCTTC; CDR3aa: CATADRVGEQFF
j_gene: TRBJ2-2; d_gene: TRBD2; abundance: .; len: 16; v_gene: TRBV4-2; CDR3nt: TGTGCCAGCAGCCAGGGAGTAGCGGGAGCGACCGGGGAGCTGTTTTTT; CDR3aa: CASSQGVAGATGELFF
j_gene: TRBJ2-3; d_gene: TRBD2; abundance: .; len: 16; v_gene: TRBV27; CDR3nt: TGTGCCAGCAGTCTCACCCCTAAGAGCGGGGCTAATACGCAGTATTTT; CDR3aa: CASSLTPKSGANTQYF
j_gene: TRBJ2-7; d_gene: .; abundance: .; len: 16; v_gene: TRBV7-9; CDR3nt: TGTGCCAGCAGCCTGATGCGGGGCGTGAGGAGTAACGAGCAGTACTTC; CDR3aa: CASSLMRGVRSNEQYF
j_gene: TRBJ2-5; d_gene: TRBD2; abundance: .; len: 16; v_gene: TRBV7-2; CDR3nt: TGTGCCAGCAGCTTAGGAGCGGGGGGGCCGCAAGAGACCCAGTACTTC; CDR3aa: CASSLGAGGPQETQYF
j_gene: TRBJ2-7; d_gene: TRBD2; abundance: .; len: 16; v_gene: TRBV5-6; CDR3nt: TGTGCCAGCAGCCGCTTGGGGGGAGGGAGCCCCTACGAGCAGTACTTC; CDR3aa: CASSRLGGGSPYEQYF
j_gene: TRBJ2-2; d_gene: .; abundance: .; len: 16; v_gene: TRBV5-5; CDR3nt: TGTGCCAGCAGCTTGGGGGCTACGGTGAGCACCGGGGAGCTGTTTTTT; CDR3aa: CASSLGATVSTGELFF
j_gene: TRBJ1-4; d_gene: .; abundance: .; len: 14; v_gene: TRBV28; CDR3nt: TGTGCCAGCAGTTTGGGACTCGGGGGTGAAAAACTGTTTTTT; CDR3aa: CASSLGLGGEKLFF
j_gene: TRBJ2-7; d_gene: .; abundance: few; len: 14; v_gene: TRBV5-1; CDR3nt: TGCGCCAGCAGCTTGGTACTAGCCAACTACGAGCAGTACTTC; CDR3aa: CASSLVLANYEQYF
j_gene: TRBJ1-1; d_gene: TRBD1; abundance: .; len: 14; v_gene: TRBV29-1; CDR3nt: TGCAGCGTTGACCTCGGACAGGGAAGGTCCCAAGCTTTCTTT; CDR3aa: CSVDLGQGRSQAFF
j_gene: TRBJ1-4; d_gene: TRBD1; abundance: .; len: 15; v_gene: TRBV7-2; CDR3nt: TGTGCCAGCAGCCCCCGACAGGGGGCGCGTGAAAAACTGTTTTTT; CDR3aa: CASSPRQGAREKLFF
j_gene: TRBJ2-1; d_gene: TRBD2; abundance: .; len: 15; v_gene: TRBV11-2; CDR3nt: TGTGCCAGCAGCGGAACTAGCGGGAGGCTCAATGAGCAGTTCTTC; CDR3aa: CASSGTSGRLNEQFF
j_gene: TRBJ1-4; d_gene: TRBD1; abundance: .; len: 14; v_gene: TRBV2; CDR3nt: TGTGCCAGCAGGGTGACAGGGGCAGAGGAAAAACTGTTTTTT; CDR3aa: CASRVTGAEEKLFF
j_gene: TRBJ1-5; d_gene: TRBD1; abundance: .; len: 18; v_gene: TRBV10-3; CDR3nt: TGTGCCATCAGTGACCGGACAGGGAGCGGGTATAGCAATCAGCCCCAGCATTTT; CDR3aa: CAISDRTGSGYSNQPQHF
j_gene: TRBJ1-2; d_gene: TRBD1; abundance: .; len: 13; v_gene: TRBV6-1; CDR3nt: TGTGCCAGCGAGACAGGGCCTAACTATGGCTACACCTTC; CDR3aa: CASETGPNYGYTF
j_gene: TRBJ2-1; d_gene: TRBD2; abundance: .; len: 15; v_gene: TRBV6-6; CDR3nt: TGTGCCAGCAGTTCCGGGACTAGCGGTCACAATGAGCAGTTCTTC; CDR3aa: CASSSGTSGHNEQFF
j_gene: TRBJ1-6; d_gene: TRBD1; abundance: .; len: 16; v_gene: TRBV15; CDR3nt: TGTGCCACCAGCACAAACCCGGGACAGCTTAATTCACCCCTCCACTTT; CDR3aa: CATSTNPGQLNSPLHF
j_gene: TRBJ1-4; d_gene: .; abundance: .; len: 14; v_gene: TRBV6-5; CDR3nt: TGTGCCAGCAGCACAGGAGCAACTAATGAAAAACTGTTTTTT; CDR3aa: CASSTGATNEKLFF
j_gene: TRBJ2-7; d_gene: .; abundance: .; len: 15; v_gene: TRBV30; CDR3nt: TGTGCCTGGAAGCGGAGGGTCGGAGGATCCTACGAGCAGTACTTC; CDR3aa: CAWKRRVGGSYEQYF
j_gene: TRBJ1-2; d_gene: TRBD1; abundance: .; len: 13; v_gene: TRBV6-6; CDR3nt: TGTGCCAGCAGTTACGCAGGGGGCTATGGCTACACCTTC; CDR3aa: CASSYAGGYGYTF
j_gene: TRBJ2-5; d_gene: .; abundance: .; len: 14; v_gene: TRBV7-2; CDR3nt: TGTGCCAGCAGCTTAACTAGTTGGGATGAGACCCAGTACTTC; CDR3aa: CASSLTSWDETQYF
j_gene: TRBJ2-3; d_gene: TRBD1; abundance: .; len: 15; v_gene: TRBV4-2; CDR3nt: TGTGCCAGCAGCCAAGGGGACAGGAGCACAGATACGCAGTATTTT; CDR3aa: CASSQGDRSTDTQYF
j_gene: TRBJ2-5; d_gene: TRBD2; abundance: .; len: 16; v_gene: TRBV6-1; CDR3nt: TGTGCCAGCAGTGAAGGGGGACTAGGGAGGGGGGAGACCCAGTACTTC; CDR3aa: CASSEGGLGRGETQYF
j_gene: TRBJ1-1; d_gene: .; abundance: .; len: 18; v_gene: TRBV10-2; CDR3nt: TGCGCCAGCAACAACCCCGGGACAAAGGTAATGGCAAACACTGAAGCTTTCTTT; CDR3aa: CASNNPGTKVMANTEAFF